This T cell receptor (beta chain) was identified in a study of T cell responses to AZD1222 COVID-19 vaccine. Study results and caveats: A reported finding is that nearly half of spike-specific TCRs target unmutated variant regions.

With 3 bases removed from V and 0 bases from J, the gap between germline ends came to 12 bases. The CDR3 is made up of 16 amino acids. Germline CDR1 and CDR2: MDHEN and SYDVKM. As concerns this clone: Antigen unknown.

The repertoire was sequenced with immunoSEQ multiplex PCR; TCRdb's copy has only in-frame clones and lacks some. The table lists 120,000 or so clones, 92% of them singletons. The TCR sequence derives from an adult in good health. V and J are TRBV28 and TRBJ1-5; D is possibly TRBD1 (5 bases). The sequencing used peripheral blood, collected on day 0 of AZD1222 vaccination. CDR3 residues: CASSFFTGNSNQPQHF. CDR3 in DNA: TGTGCCAGCAGTTTCTTCACAGGTAATAGCAATCAGCCCCAGCATTTT.